This entry lists 10 T cell receptor beta chains sequenced from one sample in a study of regulatory T cells in long-lasting Graves disease (dated by TCRdb to about 2021). The time point label, read with the paper, signifies: newly diagnosed GD, antithyroid drugs for less than 3 months. For both TCR sequencing and RNA sequencing, RNA was extracted from PBMCs using TRIzol. The method was multiplex PCR. Data came from an Illumina HiSeq 4000. iRepertoire HTBI primers and Arm-PCR amplification of CDR3 regions were used to construct TCR beta libraries. TCRdb's own reprocessing of the public reads used fastp at Q25 and MiXCR and kept productive beta chains. When rows share a CDR3 protein, they turn into one entry using the most common DNA and genes. This sample is represented by around 500,000 distinct CDR3 sequences; 15% to 20% of them were singletons. About 25% of the sample lies in the top ten. The same sample was also studied in work on T cells in Graves' hyperthyroidism and ophthalmopathy.

Material: peripheral blood mononuclear cells (PBMCs), obtained at new diagnosis, from a patient treated with antithyroid drugs. The origin of the receptors is a woman aged 35 to 59 with Graves disease. Donor details come from another sample of the same person, matched by shared clones.

This clonotype was seen repeatedly, ten times or more. The rearrangement uses TRBV2 and TRBJ2-7; D remains unclear. The germline V and J ends were trimmed by 5 bases and 3 bases, with 11 bases remaining between them. The CDR3 extends over 13 amino acids. Germline CDR1 SNHLY, CDR2 FYNNEI. The CDR3 nucleotides read TGTGCCAGCAGTTATGATCCTGACTACGAGCAGTACTTC. It encodes CASSYDPDYEQYF.

This clonotype was detected ten times or more. One end of the junction varies from germline; a read error may be responsible. The CDR3 DNA reads as TGTGCCAGCAGTTTGCAGGTCGGGGGGGGACCCTACAATGGGCAGTTCTTC. This encodes CASSLQVGGGPYNGQFF. This chain joins TRBV12-3 or TRBV12-4 and TRBJ2-1; 8 bases are a match to TRBD2. This CDR3 has 17 residues.

This chain uses TRBV6-9 with TRBJ2-3; D perhaps matches TRBD2 (7 bases). CDR3 length: 15 residues. From germline, CDR1 is MNHGY and CDR2 SVAAGI. V was cut by 3 bases and J by 1 base, with 11 bases left in between. CDR3 in amino acids: CASSYRRGRTDTQYF. The CDR3 bases are TGTGCCAGCAGTTACCGGCGGGGGCGCACAGATACGCAGTATTTT.

V gene TRBV10-2 combines with J gene TRBJ1-1; no reliable D call. CDR3 length equals 16 residues. CDR1 is WSHSY, CDR2 SAAADI, per germline. V gave up 2 bases and J gave up 5 bases, with 18 bases separating them. The CDR3 DNA follows: TGCGCCAGCAGTGAGACCCTTCCGGGGAGTGGAACTGAAGCTTTCTTT. Translated: CASSETLPGSGTEAFF.

This clonotype was seen just once. With a much larger clone just one base away, this may be a read error. V is TRBV30 and J is TRBJ2-1, with D perhaps being TRBD1 or TRBD2 (5 bases each). With 0 bases removed from V and 10 bases from J, the gap between germline ends came to 13 bases. This CDR3 is 13 amino acids long. Germline CDR1 is GTSNPN and CDR2 is SVGIG (reference sequence). Here the CDR3 DNA reads TGTGCCTGGAGTGTAGAGGGGAAAAACGAGCAGTTCTTC. It specifies CAWSVEGKNEQFF.

In this sample, this clonotype turned up many times. One junction end does not reproduce the germline sequence, and a read error may be involved. The chain joins TRBV20-1 to TRBJ1-1; D is uncertain. Looked up from germline, CDR1 is DFQATT and CDR2 is SNEGSKA (reference sequence). The CDR3 sequence is 13 residues long. This chain's CDR3 is CSGRGLSNTEAFF. In nucleotides, the CDR3 is TGCAGTGGTAGAGGACTTTCGAACACTGAAGCTTTCTTT.

This clonotype was counted ten times or more. The chain is built from TRBV6-1 and TRBJ1-5, with D possibly matching TRBD1 (6 bases). This CDR3 spans 15 amino acids. Trimming shortened V by 1 base and J by 4 bases, and 11 bases separated the two germline ends. Germline V gene data show CDR1 as MNHNS and CDR2 as SASEGT. CDR3 in DNA: TGTGCCAGCAGTGAAGAGACAGGAGGGAATCAGCCCCAGCATTTT. Encoded protein: CASSEETGGNQPQHF.

This clonotype was counted a few times. CDR3: CAWSVGQGMKPQHF. The CDR3 DNA sequence: TGTGCCTGGAGTGTTGGGCAGGGGATGAAGCCCCAGCATTTT. V is TRBV30 and J is TRBJ1-5; D is possibly TRBD1 (6 bases). V lost 0 bases, J lost 8 bases, and 14 bases lay in between. The germline CDR1 and CDR2 sequences are GTSNPN and SVGIG (reference sequence). This CDR3 comprises 14 residues.

In this sample, this clonotype turned up a few times. V usage is TRBV5-1 and J usage is TRBJ2-1; D unresolved. V was clipped by 0 bases and J by 9 bases, with 19 bases between them. This CDR3 contains 16 residues. Germline V lookup: CDR1 SGHRS, CDR2 YFSETQ. The CDR3 sequence: CASSLVAPLGTGEQFF. The CDR3, as DNA: TGCGCCAGCAGCTTGGTAGCACCCCTCGGCACGGGTGAGCAGTTCTTC. The whole variable domain, filled in from reference TRBV5-1 and TRBJ2-1, reads KAGVTQTPRYLIKTRGQQVTLSCSPISGHRSVSWYQQTPGQGLQFLFEYFSETQRNKGNFPGRFSGRQFSNSRSEMNVSTLELGDSALYLCASSLVAPLGTGEQFFGPGTRLTVL.

This clonotype was detected many times. The genes are TRBV7-2 and TRBJ2-7; TRBD1 matches 12 bases. Germline values: CDR1 SGHTA, CDR2 FQGNSA. V trimming: 5 bases; J trimming: 3 bases; junction bases outside the gene matches: 14. The CDR3 runs 18 residues. CDR3 in DNA: TGTGCCAGCAGCCCAGGGGGGACAGGGGGCATAGAAGGCTACGAGCAGTACTTC. Amino acids: CASSPGGTGGIEGYEQYF.